This T cell receptor beta chain appears in the sequencing data of a study of early T cells in non-severe SARS-CoV-2 infection. Individual cDNA molecules were tagged with unique molecular identifiers, the study reported. A single record per CDR3 protein comes from TCRdb applying MiXCR to the 5' RACE reads. The table has approximately 67,000 distinct CDR3 sequences, more than 9% seen once. CDR1 and CDR2 (germline): ENHRY, SYGVKD. This CDR3 contains 15 residues. Germline trimming cut 6 bases from V and 3 bases from J; bases unmatched to any gene: 9. This clonotype was detected a few times. Material: whole blood. The sequence derives from an adult who was a healthcare worker with PCR-confirmed SARS-CoV-2 infection or an uninfected control (not recorded which). The chain is built from TRBV10-3 and TRBJ2-7; 9 bases are a match to TRBD1. CDR3 sequence reads: CAISWTGVGDYEQYF. In nucleotides, the CDR3 is TGTGCCATCAGCTGGACAGGGGTGGGTGACTACGAGCAGTACTTC.